Listed below are T cell receptor beta chains from one sample, sequenced in a study of T-cell reconstitution after alpha-beta-depleted transplantation in children. Each CDR3 protein is one row after TCRdb ran MiXCR on the PCR reads. The sample yields fewer than 4,500 distinct CDR3 sequences, around 12% seen once. Sequencing was performed on PBMCs, mostly from graft donor cells, taken 60 days after TCRalphabeta/CD19-depleted stem cell transplant. These receptors came from a male patient aged 2 to 9 who had a stem cell transplant for acute lymphoblastic leukemia, so the T cells may come from the graft donor. Both conserved end residues are part of each CDR3. The D gene is left open where the match is weak. Where a row states a size, it is once, few, many or the class of an expanded clone; other rows omit it.

V gene	D gene	clone size	J gene	CDR3 protein	CDR3 DNA
TRBV7-9	TRBD1	many	TRBJ1-5	CASSLGDRAAQPQHF	TGTGCCAGCAGCTTAGGGGACAGGGCAGCGCAGCCCCAGCATTTT
TRBV7-7	NA	medium-sized	TRBJ2-7	CASSPDSSYEQYF	TGTGCTAGCAGCCCCGACAGTTCCTACGAGCAGTACTTC
TRBV5-6	NA	many	TRBJ2-5	CASTRDSQETQYF	TGTGCCAGCACGCGGGACAGCCAAGAGACCCAGTACTTC
TRBV7-2	NA	many	TRBJ1-2	CASSPWGTYGYTF	TGTGCCAGCAGCCCTTGGGGGACCTATGGCTACACCTTC
TRBV7-8	TRBD1	medium-sized	TRBJ2-4	CASVPGTGAAKNIQYF	TGTGCCAGCGTGCCCGGGACAGGGGCAGCCAAAAACATTCAGTACTTC
TRBV7-2	TRBD1	many	TRBJ1-5	CASSPRTGKNQPQHF	TGTGCCAGCAGCCCCCGGACAGGCAAAAATCAGCCCCAGCATTTT
TRBV18	TRBD1	many	TRBJ2-6	CASSPILGHRTGGSGANVLTF	TGTGCCAGCTCACCGATTCTAGGACACCGAACAGGGGGTTCTGGGGCCAACGTCCTGACTTTC
TRBV19	NA	many	TRBJ1-5	CASPNQPQHF	TGTGCCAGTCCAAATCAGCCCCAGCATTTT
TRBV12-3/TRBV12-4	NA	many	TRBJ2-3	CASSLTSNADTQYF	TGTGCCAGCAGTTTGACTAGTAACGCAGATACGCAGTATTTT
TRBV6-2/TRBV6-3	NA	medium-sized	TRBJ1-5	CASSLGGPLQHF	TGTGCCAGCAGTCTCGGGGGGCCGCTCCAGCATTTT
TRBV25-1	NA	NA	TRBJ1-4	CASSDPSAWGAGEKLFF	TGTGCCAGCAGTGACCCCAGCGCATGGGGTGCGGGTGAAAAACTGTTTTTT
TRBV20-1	NA	medium-sized	TRBJ2-6	CSARDGGANVLTF	TGCAGTGCTAGAGATGGTGGGGCCAACGTCCTGACTTTC
TRBV7-9	NA	many	TRBJ1-5	CASSRGAFNQPQHF	TGTGCCAGCAGCCGAGGGGCCTTCAATCAGCCCCAGCATTTT
TRBV10-1	TRBD1	many	TRBJ1-6	CASSLDRVLTPLHF	TGCGCCAGCAGCCTGGACAGGGTATTGACACCCCTCCACTTT
TRBV28	NA	few	TRBJ1-2	CARGPVGVNYGYTF	TGTGCCAGGGGCCCCGTCGGAGTAAACTATGGCTACACCTTC
TRBV18	NA	medium-sized	TRBJ1-4	CASSEGSWNEKLFF	TGTGCCAGCTCAGAAGGGTCCTGGAATGAAAAACTGTTTTTT
TRBV4-2	NA	few	TRBJ2-3	CAIGPGISWAGLITDTQYF	TGTGCCATCGGCCCCGGGATCAGCTGGGCAGGATTAATCACAGATACGCAGTATTTT
TRBV5-4	NA	many	TRBJ2-7	CASSLTGSSYEQYF	TGTGCCAGCAGCTTGACAGGGTCTTCCTACGAGCAGTACTTC
TRBV5-1	NA	medium-sized	TRBJ1-1	CASSLSGQRMNTEAFF	TGCGCCAGCAGCTTGAGCGGGCAGCGCATGAACACTGAAGCTTTCTTT
TRBV7-9	NA	many	TRBJ2-5	CASSFDTLQETQYF	TGTGCCAGCAGCTTCGACACCCTGCAAGAGACCCAGTACTTC
TRBV18	NA	medium-sized	TRBJ1-4	CASSPPMGENEKLFF	TGTGCCAGCTCACCACCGATGGGGGAGAATGAAAAACTGTTTTTT
TRBV5-4	TRBD1	few	TRBJ1-4	CASSVGQGNEKLFF	TGTGCCAGCAGCGTGGGACAGGGAAACGAAAAACTGTTTTTT
TRBV20-1	NA	medium-sized	TRBJ1-4	CSARDPGIKNEKLFF	TGCAGTGCTAGAGATCCCGGTATAAAGAATGAAAAACTGTTTTTT
TRBV4-3	NA	many	TRBJ1-3	CASSQGATGRNTIYF	TGCGCCAGCAGCCAAGGGGCCACAGGCCGCAACACCATATATTTT
TRBV29-1	NA	many	TRBJ2-1	CSVEGNHIAYNEQFF	TGCAGCGTTGAAGGGAACCATATAGCCTACAATGAGCAGTTCTTC
TRBV7-9	NA	many	TRBJ2-3	CASSPRTAFTDTQYF	TGTGCCAGCAGCCCTCGGACAGCTTTCACAGATACGCAGTATTTT